This note documents a single T cell receptor beta chain sequence. The CDR3 runs to 17 residues. After removal of 5 bases from V and 7 bases from J, the junction contained 11 bases not matched to a gene. Germline values: CDR1 SGDLS, CDR2 YYNGEE. Seattle-derived patients entered the study during active infection and were followed longitudinally. The data were obtained in a study of blood T cell repertoires in COVID-19. The wider study: T cells, B-cell-depleted T cells, or PBMCs provided the cDNA or gDNA that served as material.

Repertoires were generated with immunoSEQ multiplex PCR, while TCRdb's copy carries only in-frame clones and drops some. The sample holds fewer than 200,000 clones, 85% to 90% seen once. The clonotype originates from a woman aged 65 to 85 with COVID-19, enrolled during active disease. This chain joins TRBV9 and TRBJ2-1; TRBD2 agrees at 14 bases. Sequencing was done on a sample of peripheral blood. CDR3 DNA: TGTGCCAGCAGACCCATTGGCGGGACTAGCGGGAGTAATGAGCAGTTCTTC. This encodes CASRPIGGTSGSNEQFF.